This T cell receptor (beta chain) is from a study of T cell responses to AZD1222 COVID-19 vaccine. Study context: Second-dose recipients at about 4 or about 12 weeks were treated as one pooled group.

Data came from immunoSEQ multiplex PCR; TCRdb stores just in-frame clones and leaves some out. The sample lists about 84,000 clones; roughly 87% were seen once. Trimming took 6 bases from V and 0 from J, leaving 12 bases between them. Germline V gives CDR1 KGHSH, CDR2 LQKENI. The CDR3 runs 15 residues. Overall study findings and caveats: It was only after the peak T cell response that any repertoires were sampled. When two AZD1222 doses had been given, Spike-specific TCR breadth and depth rose.

In the case of this clone: The antigen is not known.

The specimen comprised peripheral blood, sampled on day 0 of AZD1222 vaccination. J is TRBJ2-1 and V is TRBV18; D unresolved. The TCR sequence derives from an adult in good health. In DNA form, the CDR3 reads TGTGCCAGCTCGCACGCGGAGCGCTCCTACAATGAGCAGTTCTTC. Translated, it gives CASSHAERSYNEQFF.